This TCR beta chain emerged from a study of naive and memory T cell subsets (TCRdb year 2017). Broadly, across the study: An open-source, UMI-based TCR alpha and beta sequencing pipeline was applied to sorted naive and memory peripheral blood T cell subsets. The functional CMV T cell responses agreed completely with IgG serology results. RNA was DNase-treated and reverse transcribed with TCR constant-region primers, mostly using SuperScript III. Beyond this particular receptor, the publication reports: TCR abundance followed a power law with an exponent that was different for naive and memory subsets but consistent across the three individuals. The repertoire findings for the naive and memory subsets could not be validated against a ground truth, as none was available. After error correction, only a single occurrence was seen for over 90% of naive TCR sequences, so much steeper abundance distributions were produced than in memory subsets. Clonotypes were defined as single alpha or beta chain sequences, not paired alpha/beta receptors. A few larger clonotypes were present in naive repertoires, especially CD8 naive repertoires, and these clonotypes were possibly memory cells re-expressing CD45RA. RNA-based TCR counts may be influenced by expression changes linked to T cell activation and differentiation. Gini index rose and Shannon and inverse Simpson diversity fell from naive through CM, EM and EMRA in both CD4 and CD8 cells.

From the second PCR step onward, the TCR alpha chain libraries and the TCR beta chain libraries were amplified separately. The CMV status of each donor was determined by measuring IFNgamma production from CD4+ T cells after fresh PBMCs had been stimulated overnight with CMV viral lysate. CD4 T cells were positively selected using Miltenyi beads, after which CD8 T cells were positively selected from the CD4-negative fraction. Cells were stained for CD3, CD4, CD8, CD45RA, CD27 and a live/dead dye and were sorted on a BD Aria II into four subsets based on CD45RA and CD27. A few healthy volunteers provided blood, and each donor's sample was split into CD4 and CD8 T cells and then further divided into four differentiation subsets. Roughly 0.12 L of peripheral blood was taken from each donor, and PBMC were separated by density-gradient centrifugation on Ficoll-Paque PLUS. Sorted cells were lysed in RLT buffer, and RNA was extracted with a Qiagen RNeasy kit and stored at -80°C.

Libraries were made using UMI-ligation and nested PCR. The beta constant-region primer consisted of an equimolar mixture of two oligonucleotides that together covered TRBC1 and TRBC2. The ligated cDNA went through four rounds of PCR with nested alpha and beta constant-region primers together with the SP2 primer. A single-stranded oligonucleotide bearing the SP2 primer plus a 12-nucleotide UMI was ligated onto the 3' end of the cDNA by T4 RNA ligase 1. The ligation reaction was incubated at 16°C for about 18-25 hours. PCR2 was typically run as a SYBR Green qPCR and stopped at a predetermined threshold to prevent over-amplification. Every purification after the first one was done using Agencourt AMPure XP magnetic beads. Library quantification was done by Qubit, followed by a TapeStation check on which the main peak was expected at around 650 bp. Pooled libraries were sequenced on an Illumina MiSeq using v2 2x251 paired-end kits, and typically about 0.95-2.3 million reads were obtained per sample. Each sample was pooled at about 4.2 nM, and roughly 5-7% PhiX was included to help cluster recognition. The study's own analysis went as follows. V and J genes were assigned to Demultiplexor-processed FASTQ reads by Decombinator through tag matching, with a single base-pair mismatch being allowed. UMIs were used by Collapsinator to correct both sequencing errors and frequency errors arising from PCR heterogeneity. CDR3Translator translated TCRs and extracted CDR3s from the conserved cysteine to the FGXG phenylalanine, flagging non-productive sequences. Gini, Shannon entropy and inverse Simpson indices were calculated on repertoires subsampled to equal numbers of UMI-defined TCRs. Power-law fits to clonotype abundance distributions were performed by maximum likelihood within the linear range. When run on a single naive CD8 sample, MIGEC and the pipeline yielded similar UMI counts, similar unique TCR numbers and similar clonal distributions. One analysis removed from the naive repertoire any naive TCRs that were also found in any memory subset from the same donor. Repertoires were searched for about 7,000 CMV-associated CDR3 sequences compiled from VDJdb and a published dataset. The public sequencing data were trimmed at Q25 with fastp and processed into clonotypes with MiXCR by TCRdb, which kept only in-frame beta chains. Entries are consolidated by CDR3 protein sequence, retaining the most common genes and DNA. TCRdb's processing, not the authors' own work, is the source of the V and J calls. In this sample the table shows roughly 150,000 distinct CDR3 sequences, 20% to 25% of which occur a single time. The top ten clones comprise about 0.11% of the sample.

The junction shows trimming of 2 bases on V and 6 bases on J, plus 15 bases between the germline ends. The germline V gene (reference sequence) provides CDR1 MNHNY and CDR2 SVGAGI. Taken from cysteine to phenylalanine, the CDR3 has 15 residues. CDR3 DNA is the only sequence kept; it has 45 bases, read in frame from the first base. As to this clonotype: Its antigen is not yet known. Base qualities are missing; no much larger clone stands one base away.

The sequenced sample was naive CD4+ T cells from blood. Per the publication, the cell subset or site label means: naive T cells, CD45RA high CD27+. The sequence is built from TRBV6-6 and TRBJ2-3; TRBD1 could be the D gene, as 5 bases match. The origin of this receptor is a human donor in good health. The DNA reads TGTGCCAGCAGTTACGCAGGGATCATTACGGATACGCAGTATTTT. It translates as CASSYAGIITDTQYF.